This TCR beta chain was sequenced during a study of T cells in Graves' hyperthyroidism and ophthalmopathy. V dropped 1 base and J dropped 5; count of bases not matched to a gene: 12. CDR3 length: 17 residues. Amplification targeted TCR beta CDR3 regions from RNA transcripts. First-round RT-PCR with HTBI primers amplified the TCR CDR3 region. TCRdb reanalysed the multiplex PCR reads using MiXCR and keeps one entry per CDR3 protein. The profile shows around 480,000 distinct CDR3 sequences, roughly an eighth of them singletons. The origin of this receptor is a woman younger than 35 with Graves' hyperthyroidism. The specimen was blood. The rearrangement links TRBV12-3 or TRBV12-4 to TRBJ2-5, with TRBD2 matching 8 bases. The CDR3: CASSLVVTGGSRETQYF. The CDR3 DNA is TGTGCCAGCAGTTTAGTTGTAACGGGAGGGTCCAGGGAGACCCAGTACTTC.